What follows are 20 T cell receptor beta chains derived from one specimen sequenced in a study of identical twins. One entry per CDR3 protein, called by TCRdb with MiXCR from the 5' RACE reads. The repertoire holds about 570,000 distinct CDR3 sequences, with approximately 10% as singletons. These sequences were also reported in another study, on yellow fever vaccine responses in identical twins.

Sequencing was carried out using PBMCs. Receptors originate from a woman between 18 and 30 years old in good health.

This clonotype has more than one count but fewer than ten. The chain combines TRBV4-2 with TRBJ2-7, with D maybe TRBD1 (6 bases). This CDR3 contains 17 residues. Trimming left V 4 bases short and J 1 base short, with 20 bases between. Germline V gene lookup returns CDR1 LGHNA and CDR2 YNFKEQ. The DNA for the CDR3 is TGTGCCAGCAGCCGAATCGAGACAGGCGAGCCTTCCTACGAGCAGTACTTC. Protein product: CASSRIETGEPSYEQYF.

The gene calls are TRBV29-1 and TRBJ2-3; D is unresolved. The length of the CDR3 is 13 residues. Germline lookup yields CDR1 SQVTM and CDR2 ANQGSEA. With 5 bases removed from V and 1 base from J, the gap between germline ends came to 10 bases. The CDR3 is CSVYPWGTDTQYF. DNA of the CDR3: TGCAGCGTTTATCCTTGGGGCACAGATACGCAGTATTTT.

This clonotype came up many times. The chain employs TRBV29-1 and TRBJ2-2, with 13 nucleotides matching TRBD2. The V and J ends lost 5 bases and 5 bases, in that order; junction bases with no gene match: 5. CDR1 is SQVTM, CDR2 ANQGSEA, per germline. The CDR3 sequence is 15 residues long. The chain's CDR3 is CSVTGLAGDTGELFF. The CDR3 region has the DNA TGCAGCGTTACCGGACTAGCGGGAGATACCGGGGAGCTGTTTTTT.

V gene TRBV21-1 combines with J gene TRBJ2-3. TRBV21-1 constitutes a pseudogene. The CDR3 loop spans 15 amino acids. CDR3 DNA: TGTGCCACCGTTACGAGACTGAGTAACACAGATACGCAGTATTTT. As protein: CATVTRLSNTDTQYF.

This clonotype was counted many times. This chain links TRBV7-6 with TRBJ1-6, with a tentative D call TRBD1 (5 bases). Trimming took 0 bases from V and 13 from J, leaving 10 bases between them. The germline gives CDR1 SGHVS, CDR2 FNYEAQ. The CDR3 length is 13 residues. CDR3 in amino acids: CASSLARGWPLHF. The CDR3 DNA is TGTGCCAGCAGCTTAGCAAGGGGCTGGCCCCTCCACTTT.

This clonotype has at least ten counts. J is TRBJ2-3 and V is TRBV24-1; tentatively, D is TRBD1 (6 bases). Germline CDR1 KGHDR, CDR2 SFDVKD. The CDR3 spans 13 residues. Deletions cut 8 bases from V and 6 bases from J, with 14 bases between. CDR3 in DNA: TGTGCCACCAATCCGACAGGCGCTGATACGCAGTATTTT. It yields the protein CATNPTGADTQYF.

This chain connects TRBV7-9 to TRBJ2-5, with 9 bases identical to TRBD1. Germline CDR1 and CDR2: SEHNR and FQNEAQ (reference sequence). The CDR3 has 13 residues. The V segment lost 5 bases and the J segment 5 bases; nucleotides outside the gene matches: 3. The CDR3 sequence: CASSMTGGETQYF. The CDR3 DNA reads as TGTGCCAGCAGCATGACAGGGGGGGAGACCCAGTACTTC.

This clonotype was recorded many times. This chain joins TRBV12-3 or TRBV12-4 and TRBJ2-6; possible D gene TRBD1, 5 bases. Trimming stripped 5 bases from V and 0 bases from J, with 14 bases between. The CDR3 has 17 residues. The CDR3, as DNA: TGTGCCAGCAGTCCACGACAGAGATCCTCTGGGGCCAACGTCCTGACTTTC. It specifies CASSPRQRSSGANVLTF.

This clonotype was seen ten or more times. This chain connects TRBV5-7 to TRBJ2-4, with D hard to call. TRBV5-7 falls under the ORF class, with uncertain function. V was trimmed by 9 bases and J by 0 bases, leaving 16 bases between them. This CDR3 is built from 15 residues. As DNA, the CDR3 is TGTGCCATCTTCGACACAGACCTAGCCAAAAACATTCAGTACTTC. Encoded protein: CAIFDTDLAKNIQYF.

This clonotype was counted between two and nine times. The rearrangement joins TRBV12-3 or TRBV12-4 to TRBJ2-1; 11 bases are a match to TRBD2. CDR3 length equals 15 residues. Trimming took 5 bases from V and 7 from J; bases not matched to a gene: 7. The CDR3 is CASSPRLAGRNEQFF. CDR3 bases: TGTGCCAGCAGTCCTAGACTAGCGGGGAGAAATGAGCAGTTCTTC.

This clonotype turned up a few times. V and J are TRBV18 and TRBJ1-2; D gene ambiguous. CDR3 length equals 16 residues. V dropped 2 bases and J dropped 3 bases, with 16 bases sitting between them. In germline, CDR1 is KGHSH, CDR2 LQKENI. CDR3 in amino acids: CASSPVWLARDYGYTF. Written as DNA, the CDR3 is TGTGCCAGCTCACCAGTGTGGTTGGCTCGGGACTATGGCTACACCTTC.

In this sample, this clonotype turned up a few times. J is TRBJ2-7 and V is TRBV20-1, with D perhaps matching TRBD1 (6 bases). The CDR3 is made up of 14 amino acids. The V gene lost 0 bases and the J gene lost 5 bases, with 14 bases spanning the gap. Looked up from germline, CDR1 is DFQATT and CDR2 is SNEGSKA (reference sequence). CDR3 nucleotide sequence: TGCAGTGCTAGAGATGGTAAGGGGGTCGACGAGCAGTACTTC. This encodes CSARDGKGVDEQYF.

The count of this clonotype is one. This sequence joins TRBV2 and TRBJ2-1, with 14 bases identical to TRBD2. CDR1 and CDR2 from the germline V gene are SNHLY and FYNNEI. The V gene end was trimmed by 7 bases and the J gene end by 0 bases; junction bases not matched to a gene: 11. The CDR3 covers 19 residues. CDR3 nucleotide sequence: TGTGCCAGCATTCCACCAGCCGGGACTAGCGGGGGCTCCTACAATGAGCAGTTCTTC. Protein product: CASIPPAGTSGGSYNEQFF.

The table lists this clonotype with many counts. The chain is built from TRBV9 and TRBJ2-3; no definite D call. V lost 2 bases and J lost 3, with 7 bases in between. The germline gives CDR1 SGDLS, CDR2 YYNGEE. The CDR3 sequence is 13 residues long. The CDR3 protein is CASSVQVTDTQYF. As DNA, the CDR3 is TGTGCCAGCAGCGTCCAGGTTACAGATACGCAGTATTTT.

This clonotype has a count of ten or more. This chain links TRBV7-9 with TRBJ2-1; a possible D gene is TRBD2 (5 bases). Looked up from germline, CDR1 is SEHNR and CDR2 is FQNEAQ (reference sequence). The CDR3 is 16 residues long. V gave up 3 bases and J gave up 0 bases, with 12 bases separating them. The chain's CDR3 is CASSFSGKSSYNEQFF. The CDR3 bases are TGTGCCAGCAGCTTTTCGGGGAAAAGCTCCTACAATGAGCAGTTCTTC. Complete variable domain (other parts from reference TRBV7-9 and TRBJ2-1): DTGVSQNPRHKITKRGQNVTFRCDPISEHNRLYWYRQTLGQGPEFLTYFQNEAQLEKSRLLSDRFSAERPKGSFSTLEIQRTEQGDSAMYLCASSFSGKSSYNEQFFGPGTRLTVL.

This clonotype was counted a few times. CDR3 coding DNA: TGTGCCAGCAGCCCAGAGGGAGGGGGCCCCCTCCACTTT. Encoded protein: CASSPEGGGPLHF. This chain links TRBV7-6 with TRBJ1-6; 7 bases align to TRBD1. Trimming took 5 bases from V and 13 from J; bases not matched to a gene: 8. Germline V gives CDR1 SGHVS, CDR2 FNYEAQ. This CDR3 contains 13 residues.

This clonotype was counted many times. The chain combines TRBV5-1 with TRBJ2-2, with D tentatively TRBD1 or TRBD2 (5 bases each). Germline CDR1 and CDR2: SGHRS and YFSETQ. This CDR3 region has 16 residues. The ends were cut back, 3 bases at V and 5 bases at J, with 17 bases in the middle. As DNA, the CDR3 is TGCGCCAGCAGCTCGCCGCCGGGACCCCAAACCGGGGAGCTGTTTTTT. Its translation: CASSSPPGPQTGELFF. The whole variable domain, remainder taken from reference TRBV5-1 and TRBJ2-2, is KAGVTQTPRYLIKTRGQQVTLSCSPISGHRSVSWYQQTPGQGLQFLFEYFSETQRNKGNFPGRFSGRQFSNSRSEMNVSTLELGDSALYLCASSSPPGPQTGELFFGEGSRLTVL.

This clonotype has a count of ten or more. The gene calls are TRBV27 and TRBJ2-2; TRBD1 matches 10 bases. Germline values: CDR1 MNHEY, CDR2 SMNVEV (reference sequence). After removal of 3 bases from V and 0 bases from J, the junction contained 1 base not matched to a gene. The CDR3 is 16 amino acids. The CDR3 sequence is CASSFGTGANTGELFF. CDR3 in DNA: TGTGCCAGCAGTTTCGGGACAGGGGCGAACACCGGGGAGCTGTTTTTT.

The table lists this clonotype with many counts. The rearrangement links TRBV29-1 to TRBJ2-7; possibly TRBD2 for D (6 bases). V was clipped by 5 bases and J by 1 base, with 9 bases between them. This CDR3 has 12 residues. Germline values: CDR1 SQVTM, CDR2 ANQGSEA. DNA of the CDR3: TGCAGCGTTCGGGAGCAGTCCTACGAGCAGTACTTC. This gives the protein CSVREQSYEQYF.

This clonotype was recorded at least ten times. This chain links TRBV6-4 with TRBJ1-2; D is undetermined. V was shortened by 0 bases and J by 4 bases, with 12 bases between the two germline ends. The germline V gene has CDR1 MRHNA and CDR2 SNTAGT. There are 15 residues in the CDR3. The CDR3 reads CASSDSEDGSYGYTF. CDR3 DNA sequence: TGTGCCAGCAGTGACTCCGAGGACGGTAGCTATGGCTACACCTTC.